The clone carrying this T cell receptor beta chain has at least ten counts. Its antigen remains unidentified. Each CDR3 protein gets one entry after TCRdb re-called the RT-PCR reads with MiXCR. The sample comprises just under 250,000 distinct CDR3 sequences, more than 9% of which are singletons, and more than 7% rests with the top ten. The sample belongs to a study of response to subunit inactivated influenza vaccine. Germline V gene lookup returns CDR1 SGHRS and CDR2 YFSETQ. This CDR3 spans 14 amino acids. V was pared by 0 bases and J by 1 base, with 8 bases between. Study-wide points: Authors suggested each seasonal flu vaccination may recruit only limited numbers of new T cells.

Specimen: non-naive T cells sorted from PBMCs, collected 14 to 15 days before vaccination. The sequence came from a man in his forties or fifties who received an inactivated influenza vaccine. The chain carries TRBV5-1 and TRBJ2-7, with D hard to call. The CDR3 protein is CASSLDVRSYEQYF. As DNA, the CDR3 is TGCGCCAGCAGCTTGGACGTGAGGTCCTACGAGCAGTACTTC.